These T cell receptor beta chains were read from a single sample in a study of PD-L1 blockade in urothelial cancer. Assay used: immunoSEQ multiplex PCR; TCRdb lists only in-frame clones, some missing. Altogether approximately 50,000 clones are present, about 81% being singletons, with the ten largest covering 3% to 4%. The material sequenced was PBMCs, taken around atezolizumab (anti-PD-L1) treatment. Source of these receptors: a man aged 65 to 85 with urothelial cancer. CDR3s leave out the opening cysteine and the closing phenylalanine or tryptophan.

length	V	J	CDR3
10	TRBV15	TRBJ1-1	ATSRGVGEAF
15	TRBV19	TRBJ2-2	ASSVGGGGPNTGELF
12	TRBV19	TRBJ1-1	ASTGTRGNTEAF
13	TRBV5-1	TRBJ1-4	ASSLEGGRREKLF
12	TRBV7-3	TRBJ1-2	ASSPERGARGYT
13	TRBV2	TRBJ2-1	ASRSTSGRAVEQF
11	TRBV29-1	TRBJ2-7	SVRASGAYEQY
12	TRBV14	TRBJ2-4	ASSHNTGNLIQY
13	TRBV7-6	TRBJ2-7	ASSSEAGPHYEQY
11	TRBV25-1	TRBJ1-1	ASRKGASTEAF
13	TRBV7-6	TRBJ2-1	ASSLDGTRYNEQF
12	TRBV18	TRBJ1-1	ASSPGLSNTEAF
11	TRBV2	TRBJ2-5	ASTSGRSETQY
13	TRBV6-6	TRBJ1-6	ASSSGQAGNSPLH
14	TRBV4-1	TRBJ1-2	ASSQASTGFNYGYT
12	TRBV7-2	TRBJ1-3	ASSLTGAGNTIY
16	TRBV7-2	TRBJ2-7	ASSLVRLAGGYSYEQY
9	TRBV30	TRBJ2-7	AWERRGEQY
13	TRBV6-1	TRBJ1-1	ASSEKGTGATEAF
12	TRBV4-1	TRBJ1-5	ASNRREGDQPQH
14	TRBV19	TRBJ2-1	ASRSPLAGGPRMQF